This T cell receptor (beta chain) was obtained from a study of beta chain features in type 1 diabetes. Study-level background: Sorted cells numbering roughly 98,000,000 were examined across all samples. The study, taken as a whole, reports: In every one of the four CD4+ subsets, TCRB CDR3s were moderately but significantly shorter in Type 1 diabetes patients.

Concerning this clone itself: The target antigen is unknown.

Expressed TCRB transcripts were sequenced because the isolated RNA had all been reverse transcribed beforehand. Produced via immunoSEQ multiplex PCR; TCRdb's table is partial and in-frame only. The data hold fewer than 300,000 clones, with under 13% observed a single time. There are 17 residues in the CDR3. Germline lookup yields CDR1 SGDLS and CDR2 YYNGEE. The ends lost 0 bases at V and 0 bases at J; junction bases unmatched: 6. This receptor was taken from a young man with type 1 diabetes. Sequenced material: naive CD4+ T cells from blood. The genes are TRBV9 and TRBJ2-1, with TRBD2 identical over 7 bases. In DNA form, the CDR3 reads TGTGCCAGCAGCGTAGCTTTGCGGGAGAGCTCCTACAATGAGCAGTTCTTC. Protein sequence: CASSVALRESSYNEQFF.